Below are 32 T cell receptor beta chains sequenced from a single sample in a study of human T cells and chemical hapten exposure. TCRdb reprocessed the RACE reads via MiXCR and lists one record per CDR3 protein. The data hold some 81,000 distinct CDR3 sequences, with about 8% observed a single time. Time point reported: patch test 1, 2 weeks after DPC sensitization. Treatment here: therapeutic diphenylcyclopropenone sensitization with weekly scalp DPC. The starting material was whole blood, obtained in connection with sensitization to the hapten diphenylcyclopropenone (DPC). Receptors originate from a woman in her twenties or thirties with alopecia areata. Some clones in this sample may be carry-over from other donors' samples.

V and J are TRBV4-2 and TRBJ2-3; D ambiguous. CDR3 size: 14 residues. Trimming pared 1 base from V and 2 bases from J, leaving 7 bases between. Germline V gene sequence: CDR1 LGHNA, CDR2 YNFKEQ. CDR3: CASSQGGNTDTQYF. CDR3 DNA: TGTGCCAGCAGCCAAGGGGGAAACACAGATACGCAGTATTTT.

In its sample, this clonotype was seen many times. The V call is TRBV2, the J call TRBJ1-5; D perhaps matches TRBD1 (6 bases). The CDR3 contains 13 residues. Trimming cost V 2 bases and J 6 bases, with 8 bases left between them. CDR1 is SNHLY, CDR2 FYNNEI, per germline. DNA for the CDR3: TGTGCCAGCAGTGAAAGGGGGATTCAGCCCCAGCATTTT. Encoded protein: CASSERGIQPQHF.

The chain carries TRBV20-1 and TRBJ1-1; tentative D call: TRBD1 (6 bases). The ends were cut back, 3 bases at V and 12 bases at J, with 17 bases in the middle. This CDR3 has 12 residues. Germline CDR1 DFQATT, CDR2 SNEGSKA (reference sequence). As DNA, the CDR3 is TGCAGTGCTAGTGAGGGTGGGGGGCGCCCTTTCTTT. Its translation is CSASEGGGRPFF.

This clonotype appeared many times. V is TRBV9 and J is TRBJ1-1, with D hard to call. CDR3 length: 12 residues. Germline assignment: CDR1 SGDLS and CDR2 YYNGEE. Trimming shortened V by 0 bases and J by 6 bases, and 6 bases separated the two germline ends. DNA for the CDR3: TGTGCCAGCAGCGTAGGAAGCGCTGAAGCTTTCTTT. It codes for CASSVGSAEAFF.

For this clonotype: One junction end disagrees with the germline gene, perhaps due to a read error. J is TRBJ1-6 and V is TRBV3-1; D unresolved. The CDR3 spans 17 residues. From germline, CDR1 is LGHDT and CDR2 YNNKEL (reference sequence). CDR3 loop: CASSQDRRQIYNSPLNF. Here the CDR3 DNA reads TGTGCCAGCAGCCAAGATAGGAGGCAAATTTATAATTCACCCCTCAACTTT.

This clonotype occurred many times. DNA of the CDR3: TGTGCCACCACAGAGAACACTGAAGCTTTCTTT. This codes for CATTENTEAFF. V gene TRBV10-3 combines with J gene TRBJ1-1; the D is unclear. Germline assignment: CDR1 ENHRY and CDR2 SYGVKD. The CDR3 is 11 amino acids. V shed 10 bases and J shed 1 base, with 7 bases lying between them.

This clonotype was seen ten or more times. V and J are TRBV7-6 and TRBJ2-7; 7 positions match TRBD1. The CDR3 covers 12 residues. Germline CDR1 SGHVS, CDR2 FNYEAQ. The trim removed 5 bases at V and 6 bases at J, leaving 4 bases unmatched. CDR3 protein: CASSPSGGEQYF. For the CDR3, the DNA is TGTGCCAGCAGCCCCTCAGGGGGCGAGCAGTACTTC.

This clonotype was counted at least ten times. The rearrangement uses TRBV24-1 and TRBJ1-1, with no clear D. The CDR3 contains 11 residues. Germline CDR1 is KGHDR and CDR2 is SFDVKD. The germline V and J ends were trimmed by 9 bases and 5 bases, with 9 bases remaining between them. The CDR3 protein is CATPPRTEAFF. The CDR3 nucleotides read TGTGCCACCCCTCCTCGGACTGAAGCTTTCTTT.

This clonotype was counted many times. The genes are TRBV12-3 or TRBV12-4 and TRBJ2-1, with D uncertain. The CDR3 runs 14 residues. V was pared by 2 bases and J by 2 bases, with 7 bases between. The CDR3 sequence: CASSLRVTYNEQFF. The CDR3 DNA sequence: TGTGCCAGCAGTTTACGGGTAACCTACAATGAGCAGTTCTTC.

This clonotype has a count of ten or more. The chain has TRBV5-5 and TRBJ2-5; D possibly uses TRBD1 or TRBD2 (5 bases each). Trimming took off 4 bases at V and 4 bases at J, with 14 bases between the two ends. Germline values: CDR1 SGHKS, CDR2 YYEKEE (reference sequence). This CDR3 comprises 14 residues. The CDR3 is CASSLNEGRETQYF. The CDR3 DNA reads TGTGCCAGCAGCCTGAACGAGGGACGAGAGACCCAGTACTTC.

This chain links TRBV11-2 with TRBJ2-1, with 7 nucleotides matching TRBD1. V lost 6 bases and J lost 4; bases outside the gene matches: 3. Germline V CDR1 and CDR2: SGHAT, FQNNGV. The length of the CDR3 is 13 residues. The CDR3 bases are TGTGCCAGCAGGGGACAGCCTTACAATGAGCAGTTCTTC. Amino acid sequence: CASRGQPYNEQFF.

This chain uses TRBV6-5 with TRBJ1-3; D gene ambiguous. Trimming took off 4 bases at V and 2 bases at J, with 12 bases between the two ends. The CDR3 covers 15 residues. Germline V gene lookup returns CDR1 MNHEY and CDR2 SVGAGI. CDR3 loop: CASSLSGVTGNTIYF. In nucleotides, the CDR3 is TGTGCCAGCAGTTTATCTGGGGTCACTGGAAACACCATATATTTT.

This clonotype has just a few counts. The DNA of the CDR3 is TGTGCCAGCAGCGTAGGGGGTGGAGTGGATCAGCCCCAGCATTTT. Translating gives CASSVGGGVDQPQHF. The chain has TRBV9 and TRBJ1-5; D ambiguous. The CDR3 runs 15 residues. Trimming shortened V by 0 bases and J by 5 bases, and 12 bases separated the two germline ends. The V gene's germline CDR1 is SGDLS and CDR2 YYNGEE.

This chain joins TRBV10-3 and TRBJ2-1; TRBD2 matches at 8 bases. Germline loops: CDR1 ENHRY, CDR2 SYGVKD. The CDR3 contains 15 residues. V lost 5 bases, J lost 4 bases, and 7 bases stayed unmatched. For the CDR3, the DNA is TGTGCCATCAGTCCGACTAGCGATTTTTACAATGAGCAGTTCTTC. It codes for CAISPTSDFYNEQFF.

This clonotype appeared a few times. The CDR3 coding sequence is TGTGCCAGCAGCACCGGGACTAGCGGCTACAATGAGCAGTTCTTC. Its translation is CASSTGTSGYNEQFF. The genes are TRBV7-2 and TRBJ2-1, with 11 bases that match TRBD2. Germline-derived CDR1 and CDR2 are SGHTA and FQGNSA. This CDR3 has 15 amino acids. After removal of 5 bases from V and 3 bases from J, the junction contained 3 bases not matched to a gene.

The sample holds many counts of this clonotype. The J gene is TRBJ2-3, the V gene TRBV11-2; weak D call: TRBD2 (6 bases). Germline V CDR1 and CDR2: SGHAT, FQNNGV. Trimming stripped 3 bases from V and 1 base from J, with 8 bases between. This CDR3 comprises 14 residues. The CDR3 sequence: CASSFGGGTDTQYF. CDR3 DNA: TGTGCCAGCAGCTTCGGCGGGGGCACAGATACGCAGTATTTT.

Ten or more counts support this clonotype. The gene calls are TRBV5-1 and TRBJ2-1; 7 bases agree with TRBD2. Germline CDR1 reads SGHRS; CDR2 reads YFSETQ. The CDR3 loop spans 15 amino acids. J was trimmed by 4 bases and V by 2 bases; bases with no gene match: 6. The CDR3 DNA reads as TGCGCCAGCAGCTTTGCTAGCGGATTATACAATGAGCAGTTCTTC. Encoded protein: CASSFASGLYNEQFF.

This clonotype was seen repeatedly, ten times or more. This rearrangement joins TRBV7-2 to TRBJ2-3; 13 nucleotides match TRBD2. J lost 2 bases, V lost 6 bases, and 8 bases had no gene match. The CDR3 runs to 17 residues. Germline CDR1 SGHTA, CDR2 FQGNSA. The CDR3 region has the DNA TGTGCCAGCAGTTGGACTAGCGGGGGCCCACTCACAGATACGCAGTATTTT. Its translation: CASSWTSGGPLTDTQYF.

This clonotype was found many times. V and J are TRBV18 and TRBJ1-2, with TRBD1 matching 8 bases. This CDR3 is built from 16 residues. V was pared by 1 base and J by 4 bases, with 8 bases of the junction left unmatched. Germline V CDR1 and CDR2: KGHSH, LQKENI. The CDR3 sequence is CASSPLNAGGGYGYTF. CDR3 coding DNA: TGTGCCAGCTCACCACTCAACGCAGGGGGCGGCTATGGCTACACCTTC.

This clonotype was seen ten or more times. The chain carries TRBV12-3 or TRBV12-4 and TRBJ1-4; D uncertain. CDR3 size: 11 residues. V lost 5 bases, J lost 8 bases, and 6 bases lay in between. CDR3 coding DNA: TGTGCCAGCAGTGGGCAAGAAAAACTGTTTTTT. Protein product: CASSGQEKLFF.

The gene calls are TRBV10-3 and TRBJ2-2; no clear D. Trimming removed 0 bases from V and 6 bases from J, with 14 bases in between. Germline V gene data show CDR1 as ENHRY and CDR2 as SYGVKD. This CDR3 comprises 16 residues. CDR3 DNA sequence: TGTGCCATCAGTGAGTCCCTAAACGATGGTTCCGGGGAGCTGTTTTTT. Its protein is CAISESLNDGSGELFF.

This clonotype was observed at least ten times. CDR3 DNA sequence: TGTGCCAGCAGCTTGGGGCCTCTCCAGGGGCTTATCTTGGACACTGAAGCTTTCTTT. Amino acids: CASSLGPLQGLILDTEAFF. J is TRBJ1-1 and V is TRBV5-6; TRBD1 is a possible D gene (6 bases). Trimming cost V 0 bases and J 3 bases, with 24 bases left between them. The CDR3 has 19 amino acids. Germline CDR1 and CDR2: SGHDT and YYEEEE. The entire variable domain, with the rest obtained from reference TRBV5-6 and TRBJ1-1, is as follows: DAGVTQSPTHLIKTRGQQVTLRCSPKSGHDTVSWYQQALGQGPQFIFQYYEEEERQRGNFPDRFSGHQFPNYSSELNVNALLLGDSALYLCASSLGPLQGLILDTEAFFGQGTRLTVV.

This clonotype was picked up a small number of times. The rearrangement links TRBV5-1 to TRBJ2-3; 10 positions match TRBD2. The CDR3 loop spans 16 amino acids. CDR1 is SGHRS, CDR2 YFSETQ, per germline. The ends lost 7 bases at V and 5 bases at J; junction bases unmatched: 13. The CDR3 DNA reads TGCGCCAGCGGATATAAGCGGGGGGGCCTCCTAGATACGCAGTATTTT. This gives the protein CASGYKRGGLLDTQYF.

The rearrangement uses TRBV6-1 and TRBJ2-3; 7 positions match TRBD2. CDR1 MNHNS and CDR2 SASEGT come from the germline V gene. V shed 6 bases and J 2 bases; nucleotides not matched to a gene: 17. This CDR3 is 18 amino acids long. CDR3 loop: CASRPLGGGTPDTDTQYF. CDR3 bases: TGTGCCAGCAGGCCCTTGGGGGGGGGGACTCCTGACACAGATACGCAGTATTTT.

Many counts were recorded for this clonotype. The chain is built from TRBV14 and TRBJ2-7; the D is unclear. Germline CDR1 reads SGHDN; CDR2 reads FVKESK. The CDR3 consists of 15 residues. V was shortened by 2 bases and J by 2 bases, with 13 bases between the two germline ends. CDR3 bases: TGTGCCAGCAGCCAACGGGCTCGTACCCCCTACGAGCAGTACTTC. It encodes CASSQRARTPYEQYF.

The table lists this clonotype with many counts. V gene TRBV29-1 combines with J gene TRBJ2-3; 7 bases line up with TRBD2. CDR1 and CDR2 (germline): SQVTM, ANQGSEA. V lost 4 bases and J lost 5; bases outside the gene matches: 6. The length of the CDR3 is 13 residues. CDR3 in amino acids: CSVAGGSIDTQYF. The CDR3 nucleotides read TGCAGCGTTGCGGGGGGTAGTATAGATACGCAGTATTTT.

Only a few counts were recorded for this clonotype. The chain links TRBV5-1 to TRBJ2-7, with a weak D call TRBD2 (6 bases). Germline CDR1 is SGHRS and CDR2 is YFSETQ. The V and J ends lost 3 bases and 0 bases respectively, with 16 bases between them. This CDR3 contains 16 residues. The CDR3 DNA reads TGCGCCAGCAGCTCCCCCGGAGGGTCGAGCTCCTACGAGCAGTACTTC. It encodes CASSSPGGSSSYEQYF.

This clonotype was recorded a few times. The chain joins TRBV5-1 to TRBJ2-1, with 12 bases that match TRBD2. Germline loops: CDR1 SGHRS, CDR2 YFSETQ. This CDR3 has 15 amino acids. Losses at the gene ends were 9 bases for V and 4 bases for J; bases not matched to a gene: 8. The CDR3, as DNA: TGCGCCACCACCTGGACTAGCGGGGAATACAATGAGCAGTTCTTC. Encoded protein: CATTWTSGEYNEQFF.

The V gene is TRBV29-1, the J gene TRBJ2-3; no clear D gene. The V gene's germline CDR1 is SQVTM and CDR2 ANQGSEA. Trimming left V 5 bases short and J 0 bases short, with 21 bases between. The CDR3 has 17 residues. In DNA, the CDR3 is TGCAGCGTTCTCCAACGCGAGAGACAAATTAGCACAGATACGCAGTATTTT. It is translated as CSVLQRERQISTDTQYF.

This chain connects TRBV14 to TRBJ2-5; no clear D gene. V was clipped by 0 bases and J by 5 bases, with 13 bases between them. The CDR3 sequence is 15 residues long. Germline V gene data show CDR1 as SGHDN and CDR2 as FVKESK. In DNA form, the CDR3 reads TGTGCCAGCAGCCAAGAAGGATTCGCGGTGGAGACCCAGTACTTC. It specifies CASSQEGFAVETQYF.

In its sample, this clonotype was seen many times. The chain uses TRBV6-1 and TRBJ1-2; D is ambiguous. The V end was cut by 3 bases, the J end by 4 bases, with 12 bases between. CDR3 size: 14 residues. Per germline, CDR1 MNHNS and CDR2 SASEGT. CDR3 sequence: CASSESADFYGYTF. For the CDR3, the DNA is TGTGCCAGCAGTGAGTCGGCTGACTTCTATGGCTACACCTTC.

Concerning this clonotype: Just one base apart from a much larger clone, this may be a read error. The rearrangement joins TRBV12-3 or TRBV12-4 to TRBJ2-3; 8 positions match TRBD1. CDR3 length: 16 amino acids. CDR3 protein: CAGSPNWGQGTDTQYF. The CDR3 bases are TGTGCCGGCAGTCCCAATTGGGGACAGGGCACAGATACGCAGTATTTT.